This T cell receptor beta chain appears in the sequencing data of a study of CD8 T cells in ankylosing spondylitis. Overall study findings and caveats: Reportedly, significant enrichment of disease-linked clones occurred in matched ankylosing spondylitis synovial fluid. Apparently characteristic of ankylosing spondylitis blood was a TCR beta motif (about 8 highly homologous variants).

The CDR3 totals 14 residues. V lost 0 bases to trimming and J lost 6 bases, with 11 bases between them. Germline lookup yields CDR1 SGHRS and CDR2 YFSETQ. Construction of TCR beta libraries was performed using quantitative 5'-RACE with molecular barcodes. In TCRdb, the 5' RACE reads were re-called with MiXCR into one record per CDR3 protein. The sample records 90,000 to 120,000 distinct CDR3 sequences, 20% to 30% being singletons. Details on this clonotype: Antigen: not known.

V is TRBV5-1 and J is TRBJ2-3, with D unresolved. The sequencing sample was made of synovial fluid, either unsorted or a sorted T cell fraction (not recorded which). The source is a male donor with ankylosing spondylitis. DNA of the CDR3: TGCGCCAGCAGCTTGGTGGGGTTCGAGGATACGCAGTATTTT. Translation: CASSLVGFEDTQYF.